This section outlines one TCR beta chain sequence together with its context. The antigen remains undetermined. One end of the junction does not line up with germline, which may come from a read error. It was CD45RO-negative cells, positively selected for CCR7, that made up naive CD8 cells, with terminally differentiated effector memory CD45RA+ cells excluded. This sample is part of a study of shared clonotypes between healthy human individuals. Study-level background: For every donor, three CD4 naive, three CD4 memory, two CD8 naive and one CD8 memory plates were used.

Study-level findings and limits: Expectations were that clonotype sharing among donors would be affected by sequencing depth.

Samples underwent the assay at deep level. Sequenced by immunoSEQ multiplex PCR; TCRdb stores in-frame clones only, minus some. Of around 640,000 clones listed, roughly 96% were seen once; the top ten hold about 0.11%. Germline V gene lookup returns CDR1 LGHNA and CDR2 YNFKEQ. The CDR3 contains 15 residues. Material for sequencing was naive CD8+ T cells sorted from blood. V and J are TRBV4-2 and TRBJ2-5; 13 bases map to TRBD2. The source is a woman younger than 45 in good health. The CDR3 region is CASSHDTSGRVPLDF. The CDR3 region has the DNA TGTGCCAGCAGCCACGATACTAGCGGGAGGGTCCCCCTCGACTTC.